This record concerns one TCR beta chain sequence. The identical CDR3 is also encoded by other nucleotide sequences in the sample. This entry is derived from a study of blood T cell repertoires in COVID-19. For the study at large: Both acute and convalescent COVID-19 samples were obtained from the United States, Italy and Spain. Sample material is recorded as cDNA or gDNA derived from T cells, B-cell-depleted T cells, or PBMCs.

How the authors handled the data: Reference gene primer amplification yielded estimated nucleated cell counts. Repertoires were generated with immunoSEQ multiplex PCR, while TCRdb's copy carries only in-frame clones and drops some. Clonal size and the V and J genes are those of that table, whereas D and trimming came from the DNA. The repertoire holds 180,000 or so clones, with 85% to 90% as singletons. Sequenced material: peripheral blood. This clonotype originated in a man younger than 30 with acute or convalescent COVID-19.

CDR3: CASSLQGAGNTIYF. In DNA form, the CDR3 reads TGCGCCAGCAGCTTACAGGGGGCTGGAAACACCATATATTTT. The gene calls are TRBV5-1 and TRBJ1-3; 8 bases are a match to TRBD1. This CDR3 has 14 residues. The germline CDR1 and CDR2 sequences are SGHRS and YFSETQ. J gave up 2 bases and V 2 bases, and 0 bases lay outside the gene matches.